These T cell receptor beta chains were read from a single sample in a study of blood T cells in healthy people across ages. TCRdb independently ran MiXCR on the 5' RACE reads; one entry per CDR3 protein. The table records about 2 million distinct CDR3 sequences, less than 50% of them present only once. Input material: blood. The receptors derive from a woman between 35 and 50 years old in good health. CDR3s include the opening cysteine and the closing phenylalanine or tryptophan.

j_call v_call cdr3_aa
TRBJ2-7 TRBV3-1 CASSQDRKGYEQYF
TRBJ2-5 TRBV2 CASSESAATMETQYF
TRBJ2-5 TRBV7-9 CASSLVLQSETQYF
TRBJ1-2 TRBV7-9 CASSSIRDNNGYTF
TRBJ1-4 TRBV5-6 CASSRGAPTNEKLFF
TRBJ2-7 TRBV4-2 CASSQDWEENEQYF
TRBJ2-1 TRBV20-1 CSARPAGSYNEQFF
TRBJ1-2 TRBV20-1 CSARIQGLNNYGYTF
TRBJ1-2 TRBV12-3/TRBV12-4 CASNGQGTNYGYTF
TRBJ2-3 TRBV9 CASSVAWGQGSTDTQYF
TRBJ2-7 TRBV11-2 CASSLEQTSGGYYEQYF
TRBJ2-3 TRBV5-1 CASSFRGLDGLSDTQYF
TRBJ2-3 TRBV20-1 CSARALRGETDTQYF
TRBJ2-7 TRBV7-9 CASSLERKARSEQYF
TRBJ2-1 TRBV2 CATLRVEKNEQFF
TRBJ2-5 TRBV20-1 CSAFRVVEQYF
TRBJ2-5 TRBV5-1 CASSLDPTETQYF
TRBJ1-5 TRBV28 CAGSDRDNQPQHF